Each of the 32 T cell receptor beta chains below was sequenced from the same sample in a study of blood T cell repertoires in COVID-19. Sequenced by immunoSEQ multiplex PCR; TCRdb stores in-frame clones only, minus some. The sample holds some 90,000 clones, 80% to 90% seen once. Sequencing was performed on peripheral blood. Receptors originate from a man in his forties or fifties with acute or convalescent COVID-19.

The V gene is TRBV5-1, the J gene TRBJ2-1, with D maybe TRBD1 (7 bases). The CDR3 length is 16 residues. V was trimmed by 4 bases and J by 1 base, leaving 15 bases between them. Germline-derived CDR1 and CDR2 are SGHRS and YFSETQ. The CDR3: CASSQGGLVSYNEQFF. The CDR3, as DNA: TGCGCCAGCAGCCAGGGGGGCTTGGTTTCCTACAATGAGCAGTTCTTC.

The CDR3 nucleotides read TGTGCCAGCAGCTTAGGACACCAGAACACTGAAGCTTTCTTT. This encodes CASSLGHQNTEAFF. V is TRBV7-3 and J is TRBJ1-1, with D possibly TRBD1 on 5 matching bases. The V gene lost 2 bases and the J gene lost 1 base, with 8 bases spanning the gap. CDR3 length equals 14 residues. The germline V gene has CDR1 SGHTA and CDR2 FQGTGA.

The chain joins TRBV7-9 to TRBJ1-1, with TRBD1 as a possible D gene (5 bases). Germline CDR1 is SEHNR and CDR2 is FQNEAQ (reference sequence). The CDR3 extends over 13 amino acids. Deletions cut 1 base from V and 5 bases from J, with 8 bases between. In DNA form, the CDR3 reads TGTGCCAGCAGCTTAGATCGGGGGACTGAAGCTTTCTTT. Translating it yields CASSLDRGTEAFF.

The chain joins TRBV27 to TRBJ1-1, with 7 nucleotides matching TRBD1. CDR1 and CDR2 from the germline V gene are MNHEY and SMNVEV (reference sequence). The V gene end was trimmed by 4 bases and the J gene end by 1 base; junction bases not matched to a gene: 3. The CDR3 has 14 residues. The CDR3 sequence: CASSSRTGNTEAFF. CDR3 nucleotide sequence: TGTGCCAGCAGTTCGCGGACAGGGAACACTGAAGCTTTCTTT.

The chain recombines TRBV3-1 (or the pseudogene TRBV3-2) with TRBJ1-1; possibly TRBD1 for D (5 bases). Between the trimmed V and J ends, which lost 2 bases and 4 bases, there was a span of 14 bases. Germline values: CDR1 LGHDT, CDR2 YNNKEL (reference sequence). The CDR3 sequence is 15 residues long. DNA of the CDR3: TGTGCCAGCAGCCAACCGACGGGGGGTGGCACTGAAGCTTTCTTT. Translating it yields CASSQPTGGGTEAFF.

V gene TRBV11-2 combines with J gene TRBJ1-1, with TRBD1 as a possible D gene (5 bases). Germline assignment: CDR1 SGHAT and CDR2 FQNNGV. This CDR3 is built from 16 residues. V gave up 5 bases and J gave up 0 bases, with 16 bases separating them. The DNA of the CDR3 is TGTGCCAGCAGCCGTCTGGGGAAGGGGATGAACACTGAAGCTTTCTTT. It specifies CASSRLGKGMNTEAFF.

The chain has TRBV5-1 and TRBJ1-4; D not resolved. The CDR3 length is 14 residues. The germline V gene has CDR1 SGHRS and CDR2 YFSETQ. V gave up 4 bases and J gave up 8 bases, with 15 bases separating them. The CDR3 region is CASSIGPTGEKLFF. DNA of the CDR3: TGCGCCAGCAGCATAGGGCCCACGGGGGAAAAACTGTTTTTT.

The rearrangement links TRBV5-4 to TRBJ1-1; TRBD1 matches 7 bases. The ends lost 4 bases at V and 1 base at J; junction bases unmatched: 10. Germline V gives CDR1 SGHNT, CDR2 YYREEE (reference sequence). This CDR3 comprises 16 residues. The CDR3 region has the DNA TGTGCCAGCAGCGAGAGTCGACAGGGCCCGAACACTGAAGCTTTCTTT. Protein sequence: CASSESRQGPNTEAFF.

V and J are TRBV28 and TRBJ2-4; 7 nucleotides agree with TRBD1. The CDR3 is made up of 12 amino acids. Germline V gives CDR1 MDHEN, CDR2 SYDVKM. Trimming at V came to 8 bases and at J to 9 bases, leaving 7 bases not matched to a gene. The CDR3: CASGPGGSIQYF. CDR3 bases: TGTGCCAGCGGCCCAGGGGGTAGCATTCAGTACTTC.

This clone showed up just once. J is TRBJ1-4 and V is TRBV19, with D possibly TRBD1 on 5 matching bases. The CDR3 contains 14 residues. The germline CDR1 and CDR2 sequences are LNHDA and SQIVND (reference sequence). Trimming took 4 bases from V and 5 from J, leaving 11 bases between them. CDR3 nucleotide sequence: TGTGCCAGTAGTAGCGGGACCCGGAATGAAAAACTGTTTTTT. This translates into CASSSGTRNEKLFF.

The rearrangement uses TRBV19 and TRBJ2-5; TRBD1 is a possible D gene (5 bases). Germline CDR1 is LNHDA and CDR2 is SQIVND (reference sequence). The CDR3 is 15 amino acids. V was pared by 2 bases and J by 4 bases, with 14 bases between. CDR3 in amino acids: CASSISRDGAETQYF. The CDR3 DNA reads as TGTGCCAGTAGTATATCCAGGGATGGGGCAGAGACCCAGTACTTC. The full variable domain, rest sourced from reference TRBV19 and TRBJ2-5, is DGGITQSPKYLFRKEGQNVTLSCEQNLNHDAMYWYRQDPGQGLRLIYYSQIVNDFQKGDIAEGYSVSREKKESFPLTVTSAQKNPTAFYLCASSISRDGAETQYFGPGTRLLVL.

The chain is built from TRBV15 and TRBJ1-1; 8 nucleotides align to TRBD1. The CDR3 has 13 amino acids. Germline trimming cut 5 bases from V and 6 bases from J; bases unmatched to any gene: 5. CDR1 is LNHNV, CDR2 YYDKDF, per germline (reference sequence). The CDR3 DNA sequence: TGTGCCACCAGCTTTGGACAGGGCCCTGAAGCTTTCTTT. It specifies CATSFGQGPEAFF.

V and J are TRBV9 and TRBJ1-4; D not resolved. Per germline, CDR1 SGDLS and CDR2 YYNGEE. The CDR3 covers 15 residues. Trimming cost V 0 bases and J 4 bases, with 10 bases left between them. The CDR3, as DNA: TGTGCCAGCAGCGTAGCCACATCCGATAATGAAAAACTGTTTTTT. Translating gives CASSVATSDNEKLFF.

V and J are TRBV5-6 and TRBJ1-6; D is possibly TRBD1 (6 bases). V gave up 2 bases and J gave up 5 bases, with 14 bases separating them. This CDR3 region has 16 residues. From germline, CDR1 is SGHDT and CDR2 YYEEEE. CDR3 sequence reads: CASSLQGFPDNSPLHF. As DNA, the CDR3 is TGTGCCAGCAGCTTACAGGGTTTCCCTGATAATTCACCCCTCCACTTT.

This clone was seen just once. The chain is built from TRBV6-6 and TRBJ1-5; 8 bases align to TRBD1. The germline gives CDR1 MNHNY, CDR2 SVGAGI (reference sequence). The CDR3 runs to 15 residues. The V gene end was trimmed by 7 bases and the J gene end by 7 bases; junction bases not matched to a gene: 12. The CDR3 loop reads CASTPPGTGGQPQHF. The CDR3 DNA follows: TGTGCCAGCACCCCACCGGGGACAGGCGGACAGCCCCAGCATTTT.

This chain links TRBV7-6 with TRBJ2-5; D ambiguous. V was trimmed by 5 bases and J by 2 bases, leaving 3 bases between them. This CDR3 has 11 amino acids. The germline V gene encodes CDR1 SGHVS and CDR2 FNYEAQ. The CDR3 sequence: CASSPQETQYF. DNA of the CDR3: TGTGCCAGCAGCCCTCAAGAGACCCAGTACTTC.

This clone has just a few counts. The chain employs TRBV5-1 and TRBJ1-6, with TRBD1 matching 9 bases. Germline CDR1 reads SGHRS; CDR2 reads YFSETQ. The CDR3 length is 16 residues. Trimming cost V 2 bases and J 2 bases; bases outside gene matches: 2. The CDR3 DNA reads TGCGCCAGCAGCTTAGGACAGGGGACCTATAATTCACCCCTCCACTTT. As protein: CASSLGQGTYNSPLHF. Complete variable domain (other parts from reference TRBV5-1 and TRBJ1-6): KAGVTQTPRYLIKTRGQQVTLSCSPISGHRSVSWYQQTPGQGLQFLFEYFSETQRNKGNFPGRFSGRQFSNSRSEMNVSTLELGDSALYLCASSLGQGTYNSPLHFGNGTRLTVT.

The J gene is TRBJ1-1, the V gene TRBV5-1; 12 positions agree with TRBD1. The J segment lost 11 bases and the V segment lost 4 bases, leaving 15 bases of the junction unmatched. This CDR3 comprises 16 residues. The germline gives CDR1 SGHRS, CDR2 YFSETQ. The CDR3 coding sequence is TGCGCCAGCAGCCCTAGGGACAGGGGGCGCGAGACTGCCGCTTTCTTT. Protein: CASSPRDRGRETAAFF.

This rearrangement joins TRBV7-9 to TRBJ2-2; maybe TRBD1 (6 bases). Per germline, CDR1 SEHNR and CDR2 FQNEAQ (reference sequence). The CDR3 runs to 15 residues. Between the trimmed V and J ends, which lost 1 base and 5 bases, there was a span of 11 bases. CDR3 sequence: CASSLGAGETGELFF. The DNA for the CDR3 is TGTGCCAGCAGCTTAGGGGCAGGGGAGACCGGGGAGCTGTTTTTT.

The CDR3: CATSVRGRSYGYTF. In DNA form, the CDR3 reads TGTGCCACCAGTGTTAGGGGGAGATCCTATGGCTACACCTTC. The V gene is TRBV15, the J gene TRBJ1-2, with D possibly being TRBD1 (6 bases). This CDR3 has 14 amino acids. The V gene lost 6 bases and the J gene lost 4 bases, with 15 bases spanning the gap. Germline CDR1 reads LNHNV; CDR2 reads YYDKDF (reference sequence).

The chain uses TRBV6-5 and TRBJ1-1, with TRBD1 matching 8 bases. Germline lookup yields CDR1 MNHEY and CDR2 SVGAGI. The junction had 8 bases not matched to a gene; V was cut back by 6 bases and J by 2 bases. The CDR3 extends over 15 amino acids. The CDR3 loop is CASRSQDRDNTEAFF. CDR3 in DNA: TGTGCCAGCAGATCGCAGGACAGGGACAACACTGAAGCTTTCTTT.

This clone was observed a single time. The V and J genes are TRBV6-5 and TRBJ1-1, with D possibly matching TRBD1 (5 bases). Trimming cost V 2 bases and J 12 bases, with 13 bases left between them. Looked up from germline, CDR1 is MNHEY and CDR2 is SVGAGI. The CDR3 has 12 residues. CDR3 in DNA: TGTGCCAGCAGTTACCTCCAGGGCATTACTTTCTTT. Translating it yields CASSYLQGITFF.

The V gene is TRBV19, the J gene TRBJ2-7, with D possibly being TRBD2 (6 bases). V was pared by 7 bases and J by 4 bases, with 8 bases between. The CDR3 runs to 11 residues. Per the germline V gene, CDR1 is LNHDA and CDR2 is SQIVND (reference sequence). The CDR3 DNA reads as TGTGCCAGTATGGAGGGATACGAGCAGTACGTC. Encoded protein: CASMEGYEQYV.

CDR3 nucleotides: TGTGCCAGTAGTATTTCCGGGACAGGGGGCCATTCCTACGAGCAGTACTTC. Encoded protein: CASSISGTGGHSYEQYF. The rearrangement uses TRBV19 and TRBJ2-7, with TRBD1 matching 12 bases. The germline CDR1 and CDR2 sequences are LNHDA and SQIVND (reference sequence). CDR3 size: 17 residues. The V and J ends lost 3 bases and 1 base, in that order; junction bases with no gene match: 7. Together with reference TRBV19 and TRBJ2-7, the CDR3 gives the full variable domain: DGGITQSPKYLFRKEGQNVTLSCEQNLNHDAMYWYRQDPGQGLRLIYYSQIVNDFQKGDIAEGYSVSREKKESFPLTVTSAQKNPTAFYLCASSISGTGGHSYEQYFGPGTRLTVT.

This clone has more than one count but fewer than ten. This chain uses TRBV28 with TRBJ1-2, with TRBD1 matching 7 bases. Germline CDR1 is MDHEN and CDR2 is SYDVKM. The CDR3 loop spans 12 amino acids. V was clipped by 8 bases and J by 4 bases; unmatched bases: 4. The chain's CDR3 is CASQGTVYGYTF. The CDR3 DNA is TGTGCCAGCCAAGGGACAGTCTATGGCTACACCTTC.

The chain uses TRBV19 and TRBJ1-2, with 7 positions matching TRBD1. The CDR3 spans 15 residues. Looked up from germline, CDR1 is LNHDA and CDR2 is SQIVND (reference sequence). The J segment lost 4 bases and the V segment lost 9 bases, leaving 14 bases of the junction unmatched. CDR3 nucleotide sequence: TGTGCCAGCCTTCTCAGGGCAGGGGGACTCTATGGCTACACCTTC. Its protein is CASLLRAGGLYGYTF.

The chain joins TRBV7-3 to TRBJ2-3; 7 bases agree with TRBD2. The V and J ends lost 1 base and 5 bases, in that order; junction bases with no gene match: 9. CDR1 and CDR2 (germline): SGHTA, FQGTGA. This CDR3 contains 16 residues. The CDR3 DNA reads as TGTGCCAGCAGCTTAATGGGACGGGGGGTGGAAGATACGCAGTATTTT. Amino acid sequence: CASSLMGRGVEDTQYF.

The J gene is TRBJ1-1, the V gene TRBV27; the D is unclear. The CDR3 covers 15 residues. Trimming pared 5 bases from V and 3 bases from J, leaving 16 bases between. Germline-derived CDR1 and CDR2 are MNHEY and SMNVEV (reference sequence). CDR3 sequence reads: CASSPPPERDTEAFF. CDR3 nucleotides: TGTGCCAGCAGTCCCCCCCCCGAGAGGGACACTGAAGCTTTCTTT.

The V and J genes are TRBV25-1 and TRBJ2-1; D is perhaps TRBD2 (5 bases). V dropped 5 bases and J dropped 2 bases, with 13 bases sitting between them. This CDR3 spans 15 amino acids. CDR1 is MGHDK and CDR2 is SYGVNS in the germline V gene. CDR3 amino acids: CASSPSTRAYNEQFF. The CDR3 DNA follows: TGTGCCAGCAGTCCTAGCACCCGCGCCTACAATGAGCAGTTCTTC.

This clone was observed a handful of times. J is TRBJ2-7 and V is TRBV18, with D possibly matching TRBD2 (6 bases). Germline lookup yields CDR1 KGHSH and CDR2 LQKENI. The V end was cut by 3 bases, the J end by 4 bases, with 13 bases between. The CDR3 extends over 14 amino acids. The CDR3, as DNA: TGTGCCAGCTCACCCGGGGGAGTTCCATACGAGCAGTACTTC. Protein product: CASSPGGVPYEQYF.

The chain couples TRBV19 to TRBJ1-2, with 8 bases fitting TRBD1. This CDR3 is 16 amino acids long. The V gene's germline CDR1 is LNHDA and CDR2 SQIVND (reference sequence). The V and J ends lost 4 bases and 0 bases, in that order; junction bases with no gene match: 7. The CDR3 DNA reads as TGTGCCAGTAGTAGTGGACAGGGACCAGCTAACTATGGCTACACCTTC. Its protein product is CASSSGQGPANYGYTF.

The chain carries TRBV6-6 and TRBJ1-2; the match to TRBD1 covers 8 bases. V was pared by 6 bases and J by 6 bases, with 6 bases of the junction left unmatched. CDR1 is MNHNY and CDR2 is SVGAGI in the germline V gene (reference sequence). The CDR3 length is 13 residues. In DNA, the CDR3 is TGTGCCAGCAGCTCGGACAGGGACCATGGCTACACCTTC. Translation gives CASSSDRDHGYTF.